A selection of T cell receptor beta chains follows, all from one sample in a study of blood T cell repertoires in COVID-19. The repertoire was sequenced with immunoSEQ multiplex PCR; TCRdb's copy has only in-frame clones and lacks some. The sample records approximately 140,000 clones, over 65% being singletons. The sample taken for sequencing was peripheral blood. The receptors come from a man in his forties or fifties with acute or convalescent COVID-19. The CDR3 runs from the conserved cysteine through the conserved F or W. Each record gives: CDR3 DNA, CDR3 protein, J gene, clone size, D gene, V gene. The D gene is left open where the match is weak. Clone size is shown for a subset of rows, as once, few, many or a class of expanded clone.

TGTGCCAGCTCACCACCAAGAGGGCAGGGGGCCTTTGATCAGCCCCAGCATTTT CASSPPRGQGAFDQPQHF TRBJ1-5 NA TRBD1 TRBV18
TGTGCCAGCAGTGGACAGGGCCTCAATCAGCCCCAGCATTTT CASSGQGLNQPQHF TRBJ1-5 once TRBD1 TRBV2
TGTGCCTGGGGGACAGGGCAGTGGGGCAGGGAAAAACTGTTTTTT CAWGTGQWGREKLFF TRBJ1-4 NA TRBD1 TRBV30
TGTGCCAGCTCACCCAGGGAAACCGGGGAGCTGTTTTTT CASSPRETGELFF TRBJ2-2 NA NA TRBV18
TGTGCCAGCAGCTTGGGAGGGACAGGGAACACCGGGGAGCTGTTTTTT CASSLGGTGNTGELFF TRBJ2-2 NA NA TRBV13
TGTGCCAGCTCACCCGGCCTAATTCAAGGGGCCCAGTACTTC CASSPGLIQGAQYF TRBJ2-5 NA NA TRBV18
TGTGCCAGCATCCAGACTAGCGGGGGGGCGACCGGGGAGCTGTTTTTT CASIQTSGGATGELFF TRBJ2-2 NA TRBD2 TRBV28
TGCGCCAGCAGTGGACTAGCGGTAGCGAACACCGGGGAGCTGTTTTTT CASSGLAVANTGELFF TRBJ2-2 many TRBD2 TRBV10-2
TGCGCCAGCAGCTTGGGGGGAGGAAACACCGGGGAGCTGTTTTTT CASSLGGGNTGELFF TRBJ2-2 NA NA TRBV5-1
TGTGCCAGCAGTCCTCCGGGACAGGGCGCCTATGGCTACACCTTC CASSPPGQGAYGYTF TRBJ1-2 NA TRBD1 TRBV6-5
TGTGCCAGCAGTGAAGCTTCCCTCTACGAGCAGTACTTC CASSEASLYEQYF TRBJ2-7 NA NA TRBV6-1
TGTGCCACCAGCACCCGAACAGGGGGTTACGGAAACACCATATATTTT CATSTRTGGYGNTIYF TRBJ1-3 NA TRBD1 TRBV15
TGTGCCAGCAGCTCCCATAGCGGGGGGGCACGAGATGAGCAGTTCTTC CASSSHSGGARDEQFF TRBJ2-1 NA TRBD2 TRBV4-2
TGTGCCAGCAGCTTGGGAGGGACAGGCAATCAGCCCCAGCATTTT CASSLGGTGNQPQHF TRBJ1-5 NA TRBD1 TRBV5-5
TGTGCCAGCAGTGAAAGTGGTAGACTAGCGGGGCCAGAGACCCAGTACTTC CASSESGRLAGPETQYF TRBJ2-5 NA TRBD2 TRBV6-1
TGTGCCAGCAGCGTGATGACTAGCGGGGGCACAGATACGCAGTATTTT CASSVMTSGGTDTQYF TRBJ2-3 NA TRBD2 TRBV5-5
TGTGCCTGGGGCCAGGGAGGGGCTAGCAATCAGCCCCAGCATTTT CAWGQGGASNQPQHF TRBJ1-5 few NA TRBV30
TGTGCCTGGAGTGTAGCATGGGGGGAAAGCACAGATACGCAGTATTTT CAWSVAWGESTDTQYF TRBJ2-3 NA NA TRBV30
TGTGCCACCAGCAGAGATAGGGGCCTCACCCTGGTCTACACCTTC CATSRDRGLTLVYTF TRBJ1-2 NA NA TRBV15
TGTGCCACCAGCATCTCTTCTGGGTGGAGTGGCTACACCTTC CATSISSGWSGYTF TRBJ1-2 NA NA TRBV15
TGTGCCAGCAGTTACGAGACAGGGACCACCGGGGAGCTGTTTTTT CASSYETGTTGELFF TRBJ2-2 NA TRBD1 TRBV6-5
TGTGCCATCAGTGAGTCCCTAATCTACGAGCAGTACTTC CAISESLIYEQYF TRBJ2-7 NA NA TRBV10-3
TGTGCCAGCAGCCTCGGACAGGGCAGTACCGGGGAGCTGTTTTTT CASSLGQGSTGELFF TRBJ2-2 NA TRBD1 TRBV13
TGTGCCAGCAGCTTAGCGCTTAGACAAAATAACTATGGCTACACCTTC CASSLALRQNNYGYTF TRBJ1-2 NA NA TRBV7-8
TGCGCCAGCAGCTGGGGGACTAGCGGGAGGACTGAGCAGTTCTTC CASSWGTSGRTEQFF TRBJ2-1 NA TRBD2 TRBV5-1
TGTGCCAGCTCACGTGGGACAGGGGATTCACCCCTCCACTTT CASSRGTGDSPLHF TRBJ1-6 NA TRBD1 TRBV18
TGTGCCAGCAGCTTGCCAGACAGCTCCTATAATTCACCCCTCCACTTT CASSLPDSSYNSPLHF TRBJ1-6 NA NA TRBV11-3
TGTGCCAGCAGCCGTACCGGGACAGGGGAAGAGACCCAGTACTTC CASSRTGTGEETQYF TRBJ2-5 NA TRBD1 TRBV5-4
TGTGCCAGCAGCGTAGATATGTACACTGAAGCTTTCTTT CASSVDMYTEAFF TRBJ1-1 NA NA TRBV9
TGTGCCAGCATCATTAGTGGGTTTATGGGGGGGAGCTCCTATAATTCACCCCTCCACTTT CASIISGFMGGSSYNSPLHF TRBJ1-6 NA NA TRBV7-8
TGTGCCAGTAGTGGTTCCGGACAGGTTTACTATGGCTACACCTTC CASSGSGQVYYGYTF TRBJ1-2 NA TRBD1 TRBV19
TGTGCCAGCAGCGCCGGGACTAGTGGTTTTGACGAGCAGTACTTC CASSAGTSGFDEQYF TRBJ2-7 NA TRBD2 TRBV5-6
TGCGCCAGCAGCTTGGGGGCAGGGGCGAATCAGCCCCAGCATTTT CASSLGAGANQPQHF TRBJ1-5 few NA TRBV5-1
TGTGCCAGCATAAGACAGACTAGCACAGATACGCAGTATTTT CASIRQTSTDTQYF TRBJ2-3 NA NA TRBV6-5
TGTGCCAGCAGTTTGGGGCCCACAGATACGCAGTATTTT CASSLGPTDTQYF TRBJ2-3 once NA TRBV6-5
TGTGCCAGCAGCCTAGACAGGGCTGGAAACACCATATATTTT CASSLDRAGNTIYF TRBJ1-3 few TRBD1 TRBV6-5
TGTGCCAGCAGCTTAGAAACAGGGAACTATGGCTACACCTTC CASSLETGNYGYTF TRBJ1-2 NA NA TRBV11-2
TGTGCCAGCAGTCCCCGCCCGGGTGGCTACACCTTC CASSPRPGGYTF TRBJ1-2 NA NA TRBV6-5
TGTGCCAGCTCACCACGGACTAGCGGGTCAGGCACCGGGGAGCTGTTTTTT CASSPRTSGSGTGELFF TRBJ2-2 NA TRBD2 TRBV18
TGTGCCAGCAGTGCCGGGACAGGGTATGGCTACACCTTC CASSAGTGYGYTF TRBJ1-2 few TRBD1 TRBV14
TGTGCCAGTCGGGATTCGAGACAGGGGTTGAACACTGAAGCTTTCTTT CASRDSRQGLNTEAFF TRBJ1-1 NA TRBD1 TRBV19
TGCAGCGTTGGCGCGGGGGGGTTTCAAGAGACCCAGTACTTC CSVGAGGFQETQYF TRBJ2-5 NA TRBD2 TRBV29-1
TGTGCCTGGAGGGACAGGGCAGGCTATGGCTACACCTTC CAWRDRAGYGYTF TRBJ1-2 NA TRBD1 TRBV30
TGTGCCAGCAGAAACCCGGACACTGAAGCTTTCTTT CASRNPDTEAFF TRBJ1-1 NA NA TRBV2
TGTGCCAGCAGTGAAAGGTTGAGCAGGTTAGGCACTGAAGCTTTCTTT CASSERLSRLGTEAFF TRBJ1-1 NA NA TRBV6-1
TGTGCCAGCAGCTTAGCTGGGGCCACCTACGAGCAGTACTTC CASSLAGATYEQYF TRBJ2-7 NA NA TRBV11-3